These T cell receptor beta chains were read from a single sample in a study of cytomegalovirus exposure and HLA in healthy donors. Method: immunoSEQ multiplex PCR; TCRdb's copy keeps in-frame clones and lacks some. The sample has 150,000 to 200,000 clones; roughly 79% are singletons. The specimen sequenced was PBMCs. These receptors were collected from a woman aged 35 to 49 in good health and CMV-seronegative. The CDR3 runs from the conserved cysteine through the conserved F or W. For some rows the clone size is stated as once, few or many, or as a class when expanded; others skip it.

j_gene	v_gene	abundance	CDR3aa
TRBJ2-5	TRBV5-1	.	CASSVEETQYF
TRBJ2-5	TRBV27	.	CASGKVAVQETQYF
TRBJ2-3	TRBV5-4	.	CASSPASGRGADTQYF
TRBJ2-2	TRBV6-4	few	CASSDKRQGSTGELFF
TRBJ1-1	TRBV5-1	.	CASSLEAQRVLNTEAFF
TRBJ2-7	TRBV29-1	.	CSVRDTLSYEQYF
TRBJ1-1	TRBV30	.	CAWSVAVGAWTEAFF
TRBJ2-3	TRBV4-2	.	CASSQERSSDTQYF
TRBJ1-2	TRBV2	.	CASSEASLEARYGYTF
TRBJ1-1	TRBV30	.	CAWSATGGAFF
TRBJ2-7	TRBV4-1	.	CASSQEALAGSYEQYF
TRBJ2-5	TRBV11-1	once	CASSPTREGETQYF
TRBJ1-5	TRBV7-6	.	CASSLDTNQPQHF
TRBJ2-5	TRBV5-8	.	CASSMKTSGRGTQYF
TRBJ1-1	TRBV29-1	once	CSVDGPDRGRTEAFF
TRBJ2-1	TRBV27	.	CASSFAGGLYNEQFF
TRBJ1-5	TRBV6-1	.	CASSGADQQPQHF
TRBJ2-2	TRBV29-1	few	CSVGDRPNTGELFF
TRBJ1-4	TRBV9	.	CASSVGTVTSATNEKLFF
TRBJ1-2	TRBV5-1	.	CASSSRTGGFDGYTF
TRBJ2-7	TRBV14	.	CASSQEVLAGDYEQYF
TRBJ1-1	TRBV9	few	CASSPRREGKVFF
TRBJ1-2	TRBV5-1	.	CASSLGEGGYTF
TRBJ2-3	TRBV11-2	.	CASSRDWGNTQYF
TRBJ2-1	TRBV30	once	CAWTSTGFHEQFF
TRBJ1-1	TRBV7-3	.	CASSPSDRSTEAFF
TRBJ1-2	TRBV7-3	once	CASSLQGGYTF
TRBJ2-1	TRBV6-1	.	CASIYGINEQFF
TRBJ2-7	TRBV30	few	CAWSGVSGNYEQYF